The 26 T cell receptor beta chains below come from one sample, sequenced in a study of tumor and adjacent non-tumor tissue in lung cancer. Three rounds of nested PCR, following a modified ARM-PCR protocol, produced the TCRbeta library. MiXCR was run by TCRdb on the multiplex PCR reads, yielding one entry per CDR3 protein. This sample has 75,000 to 95,000 distinct CDR3 sequences, with about 67% found just once. This sample's RNA came from whole unsorted tissue. Specimen: lung tumor tissue. The origin of the receptors is a man between 60 and 70 years old with non-small cell lung cancer.

This clonotype was counted only a few times. The genes are TRBV10-3 and TRBJ2-1; a weak D match, TRBD2 (5 bases). Germline values: CDR1 ENHRY, CDR2 SYGVKD. Deletions cut 2 bases from V and 2 bases from J, with 10 bases between. The CDR3 runs to 15 residues. CDR3 protein: CAISEREPAYNEQFF. The CDR3, as DNA: TGTGCCATCAGTGAGCGGGAACCCGCCTACAATGAGCAGTTCTTC.

On this clonotype: In this CDR3 the conserved last residue, phenylalanine or tryptophan, is missing, so a read error is likely. The chain employs TRBV7-6 and TRBJ2-1; D call uncertain. The CDR3 is 14 residues long. Germline V gene data show CDR1 as SGHVS and CDR2 as FNYEAQ. With 2 bases removed from V and 7 bases from J, the gap between germline ends came to 12 bases. DNA for the CDR3: TGTGCCAGCAGCTTATCCCCGGCAAATAATGAGCAGTTCCTC. Its protein is CASSLSPANNEQFL.

A note on this clonotype: One end of the junction is discordant with germline, which a read error may explain. The chain employs TRBV4-1 and TRBJ2-1; D may be TRBD1 or TRBD2 (5 bases each). Germline V lookup: CDR1 MGHRA, CDR2 YSYEKL. The CDR3 is made up of 16 amino acids. Here the CDR3 reads CASSQVMGESYNEQLF. The CDR3, as DNA: TGCGCCAGCAGCCAAGTCATGGGGGAGTCCTACAATGAGCAGCTCTTC.

As regards this clonotype: The CDR3 carries no conserved terminal phenylalanine or tryptophan, so it likely arises from a read error. No DNA is shown, since the ends of the CDR3 on it are uncertain; the CDR3 is the one TCRdb lists. The chain combines TRBV6-6 with TRBJ2-5; TRBD1 is taken as the D call from the table, unchecked against the DNA. Germline V CDR1 and CDR2: MNHNY, SVGAGI (reference sequence). The CDR3 comprises 15 residues, both ends counted. The CDR3 loop is CASSYGTGLGGTQYL.

This clonotype was counted a single time. The CDR3 does not close with the conserved phenylalanine or tryptophan, likely indicating a read error. The chain is built from TRBV20-1 and TRBJ2-5; perhaps D is TRBD1 or TRBD2 (7 bases each). The CDR3 extends over 13 amino acids. The ends were cut back, 4 bases at V and 5 bases at J, with 14 bases in the middle. Per the germline V gene, CDR1 is DFQATT and CDR2 is SNEGSKA (reference sequence). The CDR3 nucleotides read TGCAGTGCTAAGACAGGGAGGGAGGAGACCCAGTACTTA. Translation gives CSAKTGREETQYL.

In regard to this clonotype: As the CDR3 is not closed by the conserved phenylalanine or tryptophan, this likely results from a read error. The chain's CDR3 is CASSLRTTGSGSPLHL. The CDR3 nucleotides are TGTGCAAGCAGTCTACGGACGACAGGGAGTGGCTCACCCCTCCACCTT. The chain couples TRBV12-3 or TRBV12-4 to TRBJ1-6; 7 nucleotides line up with TRBD1. The CDR3 has 16 amino acids.

This clonotype was observed once. One end of the junction does not line up with germline, which may come from a read error. This chain uses TRBV29-1 with TRBJ2-3; D is uncertain. There are 15 residues in the CDR3. The V gene's germline CDR1 is SQVTM and CDR2 ANQGSEA. DNA for the CDR3: TGCAGCGTTGAGGGGTCACTATCTTCCACAGATACGCAGTATTTC. Encoded protein: CSVEGSLSSTDTQYF.

A note on this clonotype: At one boundary the junction diverges from the germline segment, which might be a read error. The chain is built from TRBV11-2 and TRBJ2-1; the D gene is possibly TRBD2 (6 bases). This CDR3 has 17 residues. Germline CDR1 and CDR2: SGHAT and FQNNGV. The CDR3 nucleotides are TGTGCCAGCAGCTTATTGGGGGAACTGCCTTACCGCGGGGAGCAGTTGTTC. This translates into CASSLLGELPYRGEQLF.

On this clonotype: A read error may account for a junction end that differs from germline. The chain joins TRBV4-1 to TRBJ1-4, with D hard to call. CDR3 size: 16 residues. Germline CDR1 is MGHRA and CDR2 is YSYEKL. The CDR3 sequence: CTSNHYSGLTNEKLFF. DNA for the CDR3: TGCACCAGCAATCATTACTCTGGGTTAACTAATGAAAAACTGTTTTTT.

A note on this clonotype: The CDR3 end shows no conserved phenylalanine or tryptophan, and so a read error is likely. The chain uses TRBV11-2 and TRBJ2-1; the D call may be TRBD1 or TRBD2 (6 bases each). Germline CDR1 is SGHAT and CDR2 is FQNNGV. V dropped 5 bases and J dropped 8 bases, with 16 bases sitting between them. The CDR3 has 14 amino acids. The chain's CDR3 is CASSPSWGAYEQFL. In nucleotides, the CDR3 is TGTGCCAGCAGCCCGAGCTGGGGGGCCTATGAGCAGTTCCTC.

Concerning this clonotype: Lacking the conserved final phenylalanine or tryptophan, this CDR3 likely reflects a read error. It is unclear where the CDR3 begins or ends on the DNA, so no DNA is shown, and the CDR3 is as TCRdb lists it. The rearrangement uses TRBV6-1 and TRBJ2-2; the D call of TRBD2 is as the table states it, not checked on the DNA. The CDR3 has 15 residues if both end residues are counted. Germline assignment: CDR1 MNHNS and CDR2 SASEGT. The CDR3 loop reads CASANRDSRTGELSL.

In the case of this clonotype: A much larger clone lies one base from this, so it may be a read error. The genes are TRBV2 and TRBJ2-2; D is possibly TRBD1 (5 bases). CDR3 length equals 15 residues. V lost 6 bases and J 3 bases, leaving 14 bases between the germline ends. Germline CDR1 reads SNHLY; CDR2 reads FYNNEI. The CDR3 DNA follows: TGTGCCAGCAGAGTGACAGCCACGCACACCGGGGAGCTGTTTTTT. Translating it yields CASRVTATHTGELFF.

About this clonotype itself: One end of the junction varies from germline; a read error may be responsible. The rearrangement links TRBV29-1 to TRBJ1-2, with 7 bases matching TRBD1. The CDR3 is 13 residues long. CDR1 is SQVTM, CDR2 ANQGSEA, per germline. CDR3 amino acids: CSVRRTGGYDYTF. The CDR3 DNA reads as TGCAGCGTTAGACGGACAGGAGGCTATGACTACACCTTC. Filled out from reference TRBV29-1 and TRBJ1-2, the complete variable domain reads SAVISQKPSRDICQRGTSLTIQCQVDSQVTMMFWYRQQPGQSLTLIATANQGSEATYESGFVIDKFPISRPNLTFSTLTVSNMSPEDSSIYLCSVRRTGGYDYTFGSGTRLTVV.

Within the sample, this clonotype is medium-sized (0.01 to 0.1%). This chain connects TRBV6-2 or TRBV6-3 to TRBJ2-7, with 7 bases lining up with TRBD1. With V trimmed by 4 bases and J by 5 bases, 5 bases remained unmatched. This CDR3 comprises 13 residues. CDR1 is MNHEY, CDR2 SVGEGT, per germline. The DNA for the CDR3 is TGTGCCAGCAGTTGGGACAGCTCGAACGAGCAGTACTTC. It codes for CASSWDSSNEQYF.

This clonotype was recorded once. The J gene is TRBJ2-3, the V gene TRBV11-2; 12 bases line up with TRBD2. Unmatched junction bases numbered 6, after V lost 2 bases and J lost 3 bases. Germline CDR1 SGHAT, CDR2 FQNNGV. The CDR3 sequence is 17 residues long. CDR3 coding DNA: TGTGCCAGCAGCTTACTTCTAGCGGGGGGGCCGACAGATACGCAGTATTTT. As protein: CASSLLLAGGPTDTQYF.

As concerns this clonotype: At one boundary the junction diverges from the germline segment, which might be a read error. This chain connects TRBV4-1 to TRBJ2-3; 14 nucleotides match TRBD2. Germline-derived CDR1 and CDR2 are MGHRA and YSYEKL. The CDR3 contains 17 residues. In nucleotides, the CDR3 is TGCGACAGCAGCAGCCTTTCCGGGACTAGCGGGAGAGATACGCAGTATTTT. It encodes CDSSSLSGTSGRDTQYF.

The chain recombines TRBV6-1 with TRBJ2-7, with a tentative D call TRBD2 (5 bases). The CDR3 length is 14 residues. Germline V CDR1 and CDR2: MNHNS, SASEGT. V was shortened by 10 bases and J by 4 bases, with 20 bases between the two germline ends. DNA for the CDR3: TGTGCCATGAGCGAAGTCCCCCCGGGGTACGAGCAGTACTTC. This sequence encodes CAMSEVPPGYEQYF.

In this sample, this clonotype turned up a few times. Here the CDR3 reads CASSEKGTSGALSKNIQYF. CDR3 nucleotides: TGTGCCAGCAGCGAAAAAGGTACTAGCGGGGCATTATCCAAAAACATTCAGTACTTC. The chain joins TRBV11-2 to TRBJ2-4; 10 nucleotides match TRBD2. CDR1 and CDR2 (germline): SGHAT, FQNNGV. V lost 5 bases and J lost 2; bases outside the gene matches: 15. This CDR3 has 19 residues.

This rearrangement joins TRBV6-1 to TRBJ2-3, with TRBD1 as a possible D gene (5 bases). The V end was cut by 5 bases, the J end by 9 bases, with 18 bases between. The CDR3 is 14 amino acids. Germline V gives CDR1 MNHNS, CDR2 SASEGT. CDR3 protein: CASSQTVYLDTQYF. CDR3 DNA: TGTGCCAGCAGTCAGACAGTGTATCTGGACACGCAGTATTTT.

This clonotype was counted many times. V is TRBV6-2 or TRBV6-3 and J is TRBJ2-2, with D tentatively TRBD2 (6 bases). Germline CDR1 MNHEY, CDR2 SVGEGT. V lost 8 bases, J lost 5 bases, and 18 bases lay in between. The CDR3 sequence is 15 residues long. The CDR3 sequence is CASSDTGTSTGELFF. CDR3 DNA sequence: TGTGCCAGCTCTGACACCGGGACTTCTACCGGGGAGCTGTTTTTT.

In the case of this clonotype: Its ends do not fully match the called genes, so a read error is possible. J is TRBJ2-1 and V is TRBV11-2; 11 nucleotides align to TRBD2. CDR1 is SGHAT, CDR2 FQNNGV, per germline. This CDR3 has 17 residues. The CDR3 coding sequence is TGTGCCAGCAGCTTAGATTTACTAGCGGGAGAGTTCTACAATGAGCAGTTC. Protein product: CASSLDLLAGEFYNEQF.

CDR3 residues: CASSSGLAGRNIQYF. In DNA form, the CDR3 reads TGTGCCAGCAGCTCCGGACTAGCGGGGAGGAACATTCAGTACTTC. The chain is built from TRBV11-3 and TRBJ2-4; 12 positions agree with TRBD2. Germline values: CDR1 SGHNT, CDR2 YENEEA. The CDR3 is 15 residues long. The J segment lost 7 bases and the V segment lost 4 bases, leaving 5 bases of the junction unmatched.

Note on this clonotype: This may be a read error: a much more frequent sequence differs by one nucleotide. The V and J genes are TRBV7-9 and TRBJ2-1; TRBD1 agrees at 8 bases. CDR1 and CDR2 (germline): SEHNR, FQNEAQ (reference sequence). The V gene end was trimmed by 1 base and the J gene end by 7 bases; junction bases not matched to a gene: 12. The CDR3 extends over 17 amino acids. CDR3 in amino acids: CASSLGRDRRRINEQFF. The CDR3 DNA sequence: TGTGCCAGCAGCTTAGGACGGGACAGGCGGCGCATAAATGAGCAGTTCTTC.

This clonotype was counted ten times or more. The chain couples TRBV7-6 to TRBJ2-2; the match to TRBD2 covers 11 bases. The germline V gene encodes CDR1 SGHVS and CDR2 FNYEAQ. This CDR3 comprises 16 residues. V lost 6 bases to trimming and J lost 0 bases; unmatched junction nucleotides: 3. DNA for the CDR3: TGTGCCAGCAGTCCGGGACTAGCGGCGAACACCGGGGAGCTGTTTTTT. The encoded protein is CASSPGLAANTGELFF. The full variable domain, its missing parts supplied by reference TRBV7-6 and TRBJ2-2, is GAGVSQSPRYKVTKRGQDVALRCDPISGHVSLYWYRQALGQGPEFLTYFNYEAQQDKSGLPNDRFSAERPEGSISTLTIQRTEQRDSAMYRCASSPGLAANTGELFFGEGSRLTVL.

Ten or more counts support this clonotype. The V and J genes are TRBV4-1 and TRBJ2-1; tentatively, D is TRBD1 or TRBD2 (5 bases each). V lost 0 bases, J lost 6 bases, and 12 bases lay in between. The germline gives CDR1 MGHRA, CDR2 YSYEKL. This CDR3 has 15 residues. Here the CDR3 reads CASSQDGLGVNEQFF. CDR3 nucleotides: TGCGCCAGCAGCCAAGATGGATTGGGGGTCAATGAGCAGTTCTTC.

A few counts support this clonotype. A much larger clone differs from this one at a single base, so this may be a read error. The CDR3 does not end in the conserved phenylalanine or tryptophan, so this is likely a read error. The chain employs TRBV6-1 and TRBJ2-7; unclear D gene. The V and J ends lost 8 bases and 2 bases respectively, with 10 bases between them. The CDR3 totals 12 residues. Germline CDR1 is MNHNS and CDR2 is SASEGT. In nucleotides, the CDR3 is TGTGCCAGCGGCGAACATACCTACGAGCAGTACCTC. This sequence encodes CASGEHTYEQYL.